These T cell receptor beta chains were read from a single sample in a study of T cell repertoires in cytomegalovirus infection. TCRdb re-called the reads with MiXCR, one entry per CDR3 protein. The sample holds 250,000 to 300,000 distinct CDR3 sequences; roughly 23% are singletons and the top ten take roughly 14%. Material: PBMCs. These receptors were obtained from a human donor in good health (CMV status not recorded). Some clones in this sample may be carry-over from other donors' samples. Each CDR3 is given with its conserved first and last residue. The order of the fields is J gene, clone size, D gene, V gene, CDR3 DNA, CDR3 protein. A D gene is named only where the DNA matches it firmly. Clone size is not always given. Where it is, it says once, few, many or a class for expanded clones.

TRBJ2-7 few NA TRBV7-9 TGTGCCAGCAGCAACGACGGATACGAGCAGTACTTC CASSNDGYEQYF
TRBJ2-5 few NA TRBV20-1 TGCAGTGCTAGAGACAGGGTTCAAGAGACCCAGTACTTC CSARDRVQETQYF
TRBJ1-4 few TRBD1 TRBV5-1 TGCGCCAGCAGCGAACAGGGGCCGGATGAAAAACTGTTTTTT CASSEQGPDEKLFF
TRBJ1-3 NA NA TRBV9 TGTGCCAGCAGCATGGACTTCGGAAACACCATATATTTT CASSMDFGNTIYF
TRBJ2-5 many NA TRBV19 TGTGCCAGTAGTATCTCGCTTTTGGAGACCCAGTACTTC CASSISLLETQYF
TRBJ2-4 few TRBD1 TRBV28 TGTGCCAGCAGCCACAGGGGGCTTAGAGTAGCCAAAAACATTCAGTACTTC CASSHRGLRVAKNIQYF
TRBJ1-2 few TRBD1 TRBV15 TGTGCCACCAGCCCGGACAGGAACTATGGCTACACCTTC CATSPDRNYGYTF
TRBJ2-7 once NA TRBV5-1 TGCGCCAGCAGCTTGGTTGGCAACTCCTACGAGCAGTACTTC CASSLVGNSYEQYF
TRBJ1-2 many TRBD1 TRBV7-2 TGTGCCAGCAGCTTGGACGGGACAGCTACCTATGGCTACACCTTC CASSLDGTATYGYTF
TRBJ2-2 many NA TRBV12-3/TRBV12-4 TGTGCCAGCAGTAAGGACAGCTTGAACACCGGGGAGCTGTTTTTT CASSKDSLNTGELFF
TRBJ1-5 many TRBD1 TRBV7-2 TGTGCCAGCACCTACGCAGGGGGTGATCAGCCCCAGCATTTT CASTYAGGDQPQHF
TRBJ2-7 NA TRBD2 TRBV2 TGTGCCAGCAGGTACCGGGGGGGCGAGCAGTACTTC CASRYRGGEQYF
TRBJ2-1 NA NA TRBV6-2/TRBV6-3 TGTGCCAGCAGTTTCTCCGGGCCCATAGGCTACAATGAGCAGTTCTTC CASSFSGPIGYNEQFF
TRBJ2-7 few NA TRBV3-1 TGTGCCAGCAGCCCCGATAGGGGCAGGGGTAAATCCTACGAGCAGTACTTC CASSPDRGRGKSYEQYF
TRBJ2-1 NA TRBD2 TRBV28 TGTGCCAGCAGTTTGGGGGGTAGCGGGTACAATGAGCAGTTCTTC CASSLGGSGYNEQFF
TRBJ1-6 few NA TRBV30 TGTGCCTGGAGGACCAGCGGCTCCTATAATTCACCCCTCCACTTT CAWRTSGSYNSPLHF
TRBJ1-2 NA TRBD1 TRBV2 TGTGCCAGCAGTGGCCAGGGGGCGCATGGCTACACCTTC CASSGQGAHGYTF